Listed here are 16 T cell receptor beta chains from one sample, sequenced in a study of blood T cell repertoires in COVID-19. Profiled with immunoSEQ multiplex PCR; TCRdb holds only in-frame clones, not every one. The sample contains about 300,000 clones, over 70% of which appear only once. The sequencing input was peripheral blood. Receptors were obtained from a woman between 40 and 50 years old who had recovered from COVID-19.

With respect to this clone: The DNA is left out, because the CDR3 cannot be placed on it with certainty; the CDR3 is given as TCRdb lists it. V usage is TRBV5-4 and J usage is TRBJ1-6. The germline CDR1 and CDR2 sequences are SGHNT and YYREEE (reference sequence). The CDR3 adds up to 13 amino acids, both ends counted. CDR3 sequence: CASSFGEGSPLHF.

This chain links TRBV6-5 with TRBJ2-7; D remains unclear. Germline values: CDR1 MNHEY, CDR2 SVGAGI. V gave up 8 bases and J gave up 0 bases, with 8 bases separating them. The CDR3 runs to 12 residues. The CDR3 nucleotides are TGTGCCAGCGGGCAGAACTCCTACGAGCAGTACTTC. As protein: CASGQNSYEQYF.

V usage is TRBV5-3 and J usage is TRBJ1-3; D is perhaps TRBD1 (6 bases). TRBV5-3 is placed among ORFs of uncertain function. The CDR3 is made up of 17 amino acids. Trimming removed 0 bases at V and 1 base at J, with 14 bases between. CDR3 nucleotides: TGTGCCAGAAGCTTGGAAGTTCAGGGGCTATCTGGAAACACCATATATTTT. Protein: CARSLEVQGLSGNTIYF.

On this clone: Without the conserved terminal phenylalanine or tryptophan, this CDR3 likely stems from a read error. This chain connects TRBV20-1 to TRBJ1-2; D not resolved. The CDR3 extends over 11 amino acids. With 8 bases removed from V and 2 bases from J, the gap between germline ends came to 9 bases. Germline V gene sequence: CDR1 DFQATT, CDR2 SNEGSKA (reference sequence). The CDR3 DNA reads TGCAGTACTGAGTTCAACTATGGCTACACCCTC. Amino acids: CSTEFNYGYTL.

This sequence joins TRBV2 and TRBJ1-6; the D gene is possibly TRBD1 (6 bases). Trimming took 8 bases from V and 4 from J, leaving 12 bases between them. This CDR3 has 14 amino acids. The germline CDR1 and CDR2 sequences are SNHLY and FYNNEI. The CDR3 sequence: CASSGTLYNSPLHF. As DNA, the CDR3 is TGTGCCAGCTCCGGGACACTTTATAATTCACCCCTCCACTTT. Filled out from reference TRBV2 and TRBJ1-6, the complete variable domain reads EPEVTQTPSHQVTQMGQEVILRCVPISNHLYFYWYRQILGQKVEFLVSFYNNEISEKSEIFDDQFSVERPDGSNFTLKIRSTKLEDSAMYFCASSGTLYNSPLHFGNGTRLTVT.

The V call is TRBV29-1, the J call TRBJ2-3, with 8 bases fitting TRBD1. The CDR3 totals 14 residues. J was trimmed by 5 bases and V by 5 bases; bases with no gene match: 9. Germline CDR1 is SQVTM and CDR2 is ANQGSEA. This chain's CDR3 is CSVLDRVVGDTQYF. The CDR3 region has the DNA TGCAGCGTTTTGGACAGGGTGGTTGGAGATACGCAGTATTTT.

The chain combines TRBV2 with TRBJ2-1; D might be TRBD1 (5 bases). There are 13 residues in the CDR3. V lost 7 bases, J lost 2 bases, and 9 bases lay in between. Per the germline V gene, CDR1 is SNHLY and CDR2 is FYNNEI. The CDR3 DNA reads as TGTGCCAGCAACCCGACAGCCTACAATGAGCAGTTCTTC. It yields the protein CASNPTAYNEQFF.

This rearrangement joins TRBV25-1 to TRBJ1-2, with D hard to call. Trimming removed 8 bases from V and 4 bases from J, with 8 bases in between. This CDR3 spans 11 amino acids. Germline loops: CDR1 MGHDK, CDR2 SYGVNS. The CDR3: CASATGYGYTF. Here the CDR3 DNA reads TGTGCCAGCGCAACCGGCTATGGCTACACCTTC.

The chain links TRBV9 to TRBJ2-5, with 10 nucleotides matching TRBD2. This CDR3 spans 17 amino acids. The junction had 12 bases not matched to a gene; V was cut back by 0 bases and J by 7 bases. Per germline, CDR1 SGDLS and CDR2 YYNGEE. CDR3 residues: CASSVVPSGGPSGTQYF. The CDR3 DNA follows: TGTGCCAGCAGCGTAGTTCCTAGCGGGGGTCCATCAGGGACCCAGTACTTC.

This chain connects TRBV18 to TRBJ1-4; no definite D call. This CDR3 comprises 17 residues. The germline V gene encodes CDR1 KGHSH and CDR2 LQKENI. Trimming removed 4 bases at V and 0 bases at J, with 15 bases between. This CDR3 is CASSLEQNYATNEKLFF. Here the CDR3 DNA reads TGTGCCAGCTCACTGGAGCAGAACTATGCAACTAATGAAAAACTGTTTTTT.

This chain connects TRBV7-9 to TRBJ1-4, with 10 bases identical to TRBD1. CDR1 is SEHNR, CDR2 FQNEAQ, per germline (reference sequence). V trimming: 0 bases; J trimming: 6 bases; junction bases outside the gene matches: 1. This CDR3 spans 15 amino acids. CDR3 sequence reads: CASSLATGGYEKLFF. DNA of the CDR3: TGTGCCAGCAGCTTAGCGACAGGGGGCTATGAAAAACTGTTTTTT.

V usage is TRBV3-1 (or the pseudogene TRBV3-2) and J usage is TRBJ2-4; TRBD1 matches at 10 bases. The J segment lost 5 bases and the V segment lost 3 bases, leaving 4 bases of the junction unmatched. Germline loops: CDR1 LGHDT, CDR2 YNNKEL (reference sequence). CDR3 length: 15 residues. Here the CDR3 DNA reads TGTGCCAGCAGCCACGACAGGGGGCTCGAAAACATTCAGTACTTC. It translates to CASSHDRGLENIQYF.

This chain connects TRBV29-1 to TRBJ2-1, with 8 bases aligning to TRBD2. Germline CDR1 SQVTM, CDR2 ANQGSEA. The V and J ends lost 7 bases and 3 bases, in that order; junction bases with no gene match: 8. This CDR3 has 14 residues. This CDR3 reads CSGSRGDLYNEQFF. Here the CDR3 DNA reads TGCAGCGGCTCGCGGGGGGACCTCTACAATGAGCAGTTCTTC.

The chain recombines TRBV6-5 with TRBJ2-7; 7 bases map to TRBD1. The CDR3 extends over 13 amino acids. In germline, CDR1 is MNHEY, CDR2 SVGAGI. V shed 6 bases and J 6 bases; nucleotides not matched to a gene: 8. CDR3 nucleotide sequence: TGTGCCAGCAGCCGACAGGGTTCCGCCGAGCAGTACTTC. Its translation is CASSRQGSAEQYF.

The CDR3 region has the DNA TGTGCCAGCAGCCAGCGGGACAGATACGACATTCAGTACTTC. Amino acids: CASSQRDRYDIQYF. The V and J genes are TRBV3-1 (or the pseudogene TRBV3-2) and TRBJ2-4; weak D call: TRBD1 (7 bases). The CDR3 contains 14 residues. V was pared by 3 bases and J by 8 bases, with 14 bases between. Per the germline V gene, CDR1 is LGHDT and CDR2 is YNNKEL (reference sequence).

The chain couples TRBV2 to TRBJ1-2, with a possible D match to TRBD1 (5 bases). V was clipped by 7 bases and J by 3 bases, with 9 bases between them. From germline, CDR1 is SNHLY and CDR2 FYNNEI. The CDR3 loop spans 12 amino acids. The chain's CDR3 is CASTTGDYGYTF. Written as DNA, the CDR3 is TGTGCCAGCACAACGGGGGACTATGGCTACACCTTC.